The clone carrying this T cell receptor beta chain came up once. The antigen remains unidentified. This record belongs to a study of response to subunit inactivated influenza vaccine. V was shortened by 2 bases and J by 4 bases, with 8 bases between the two germline ends. The germline gives CDR1 SGHTA, CDR2 FQGTGA. CDR3 length equals 13 residues. Study conclusions and caveats: After each seasonal influenza vaccination, few new T cells are recruited, the authors suggested.

TCRdb passed the RT-PCR reads through MiXCR, listing each CDR3 protein once. The sample shows a few hundred thousand distinct CDR3 sequences, 20% to 25% of them seen only once. The chain couples TRBV7-3 to TRBJ2-5, with unresolved D. This specimen consisted of PBMCs from blood, obtained approximately 20 months after vaccination. The TCR comes from a man between 50 and 75 years old who received an inactivated influenza vaccine. The CDR3 region has the DNA TGTGCCAGCAGCTTATGGGGATTAGAGACCCAGTACTTC. It yields the protein CASSLWGLETQYF.